Following are 18 T cell receptor beta chains from one sample sequenced in a study of cytomegalovirus exposure and HLA in healthy donors. 60 Vbeta and 13 Jbeta primers were used in PCR. TCRdb's table, derived via immunoSEQ multiplex PCR, lists solely in-frame clones and lacks some. This table has over 150,000 clones, approximately 74% appearing once. The sequencing input was PBMCs. These receptor sequences come from a man aged 25-45 years in good health and CMV-seronegative.

The chain links TRBV4-3 to TRBJ2-7; TRBD2 is a possible D gene (6 bases). V lost 4 bases to trimming and J lost 6 bases, with 19 bases between them. CDR1 and CDR2 (germline): LGHNA, YSLEER. There are 15 residues in the CDR3. Here the CDR3 DNA reads TGCGCCAGCAGCCGGAATCTAGCGATAGGTGCCGAGCAGTACTTC. It encodes CASSRNLAIGAEQYF.

The CDR3: CASSVDPSRYGYTF. The DNA of the CDR3 is TGTGCCAGCAGCGTAGATCCCTCGAGGTATGGCTACACCTTC. The rearrangement links TRBV9 to TRBJ1-2; D not resolved. Per the germline V gene, CDR1 is SGDLS and CDR2 is YYNGEE. The CDR3 is 14 residues long. V lost 0 bases to trimming and J lost 5 bases, with 11 bases between them.

This sequence joins TRBV7-6 and TRBJ2-7; 9 bases line up with TRBD1. The germline gives CDR1 SGHVS, CDR2 FNYEAQ. The CDR3 extends over 16 amino acids. V trimming: 1 base; J trimming: 7 bases; junction bases outside the gene matches: 11. This CDR3 reads CASSLGVVGQGVEQYF. The CDR3 nucleotides are TGTGCCAGCAGCTTAGGGGTGGTGGGACAGGGCGTTGAGCAGTACTTC.

The chain recombines TRBV28 with TRBJ2-7; TRBD1 matches 7 bases. CDR3 length: 17 residues. Germline-derived CDR1 and CDR2 are MDHEN and SYDVKM. J lost 0 bases, V lost 2 bases, and 10 bases had no gene match. The CDR3, as DNA: TGTGCCAGCAGTTTAAGTTGGACCCGGGACAGCTCCTACGAGCAGTACTTC. It is translated as CASSLSWTRDSSYEQYF.

The chain joins TRBV11-2 to TRBJ1-6; 7 nucleotides align to TRBD1. There are 14 residues in the CDR3. With 5 bases clipped from V and 10 bases from J, the junction kept 8 bases outside the gene matches. Germline lookup yields CDR1 SGHAT and CDR2 FQNNGV. The CDR3 DNA is TGTGCCAGCAGCCAAGGGACAGAAGAGTCACCCCTCCACTTT. Translation: CASSQGTEESPLHF.

A few counts support this clone. The CDR3 nucleotides read TGTGCCACCAGCAGACCAGGGGTACAGCCCCAGCATTTT. Translation: CATSRPGVQPQHF. V gene TRBV15 combines with J gene TRBJ1-5; D perhaps matches TRBD1 (6 bases). The CDR3 runs 13 residues. V lost 2 bases and J 7 bases, leaving 9 bases between the germline ends. Germline-derived CDR1 and CDR2 are LNHNV and YYDKDF (reference sequence). Combining the CDR3 with reference TRBV15 and TRBJ1-5 gives the whole variable domain DAMVIQNPRYQVTQFGKPVTLSCSQTLNHNVMYWYQQKSSQAPKLLFHYYDKDFNNEADTPDNFQSRRPNTSFCFLDIRSPGLGDTAMYLCATSRPGVQPQHFGDGTRLSIL.

The rearrangement links TRBV7-8 to TRBJ1-2; maybe TRBD1 (6 bases). Germline assignment: CDR1 SGHVS and CDR2 FQNEAQ. Trimming removed 5 bases at V and 1 base at J, with 14 bases between. The CDR3 has 15 residues. CDR3 residues: CASSPRQDHNYGYTF. The DNA for the CDR3 is TGTGCCAGCAGCCCTCGACAGGATCATAACTATGGCTACACCTTC.

V usage is TRBV5-4 and J usage is TRBJ2-3, with 9 bases that match TRBD2. Germline V gene lookup returns CDR1 SGHNT and CDR2 YYREEE (reference sequence). With 4 bases clipped from V and 2 bases from J, the junction kept 11 bases outside the gene matches. CDR3 length: 17 residues. CDR3 bases: TGTGCCAGCAGCCTGGGTGGCGGGGGGGCTAACACAGATACGCAGTATTTT. Protein sequence: CASSLGGGGANTDTQYF.

This clone was observed a few times. This chain joins TRBV5-1 and TRBJ2-7; tentative D call: TRBD1 (5 bases). Germline V CDR1 and CDR2: SGHRS, YFSETQ. Trimming shortened V by 0 bases and J by 4 bases, and 11 bases separated the two germline ends. The CDR3 has 14 amino acids. CDR3 sequence (DNA): TGCGCCAGCAGCTTGGTAGGGGTACTGTACGAGCAGTACTTC. This translates into CASSLVGVLYEQYF.

This rearrangement joins TRBV28 to TRBJ1-5; D not certain. CDR1 and CDR2 (germline): MDHEN, SYDVKM. The CDR3 covers 13 residues. The V end lost 6 bases, the J end lost 7 bases, and 13 bases lay between the germline ends. CDR3 sequence (DNA): TGTGCCAGCAGCCCTCTCACGGGGCAGCCCCAGCATTTT. Its translation: CASSPLTGQPQHF.

This sequence joins TRBV18 and TRBJ2-3, with TRBD1 identical over 7 bases. Trimming cost V 0 bases and J 2 bases; bases outside gene matches: 5. The CDR3 contains 16 residues. From germline, CDR1 is KGHSH and CDR2 LQKENI. The CDR3 DNA reads as TGTGCCAGCTCACCACCCGGACAGGCCTACACAGATACGCAGTATTTT. It codes for CASSPPGQAYTDTQYF. Variable domain in full (rest from reference TRBV18 and TRBJ2-3): NAGVMQNPRHLVRRRGQEARLRCSPMKGHSHVYWYRQLPEEGLKFMVYLQKENIIDESGMPKERFSAEFPKEGPSILRIQQVVRGDSAAYFCASSPPGQAYTDTQYFGPGTRLTVL.

The chain has TRBV6-4 and TRBJ2-2; possibly TRBD1 for D (5 bases). This CDR3 is built from 14 residues. V dropped 6 bases and J dropped 1 base, with 9 bases sitting between them. Germline CDR1 reads MRHNA; CDR2 reads SNTAGT. CDR3 region: CASSRDRNTGELFF. The CDR3 DNA is TGTGCCAGCAGCCGCGACAGGAACACCGGGGAGCTGTTTTTT.

Of note for this clone: This sample also contains other DNA sequences that code for the same CDR3. The chain carries TRBV28 and TRBJ1-1; D is possibly TRBD1 (5 bases). Germline V gene sequence: CDR1 MDHEN, CDR2 SYDVKM. V lost 3 bases and J 1 base, leaving 6 bases between the germline ends. The CDR3 runs to 13 residues. CDR3: CASSLGGNTEAFF. CDR3 nucleotide sequence: TGTGCCAGCAGTTTGGGGGGGAACACTGAAGCTTTCTTT.

The genes are TRBV6-5 and TRBJ2-7; D perhaps matches TRBD1 (6 bases). Trimming stripped 6 bases from V and 1 base from J, with 10 bases between. Germline-derived CDR1 and CDR2 are MNHEY and SVGAGI. The CDR3 runs to 13 residues. This CDR3 is CASRPGTSYEQYF. The CDR3 nucleotides read TGTGCCAGCAGACCCGGGACATCCTACGAGCAGTACTTC.

This clone was seen a single time. The V call is TRBV5-4, the J call TRBJ1-5, with a weak D call TRBD1 (6 bases). V was trimmed by 3 bases and J by 3 bases, leaving 19 bases between them. Germline V gene lookup returns CDR1 SGHNT and CDR2 YYREEE (reference sequence). The CDR3 has 17 residues. CDR3: CASSSGQRTEFNQPQHF. Written as DNA, the CDR3 is TGTGCCAGCAGCTCAGGGCAAAGGACAGAGTTCAATCAGCCCCAGCATTTT.

This chain connects TRBV27 to TRBJ1-4; 8 nucleotides agree with TRBD1. Per the germline V gene, CDR1 is MNHEY and CDR2 is SMNVEV (reference sequence). V dropped 7 bases and J dropped 8; count of bases not matched to a gene: 9. The CDR3 extends over 14 amino acids. CDR3 amino acids: CASMTGAPMEKLFF. CDR3 nucleotides: TGTGCCAGCATGACAGGGGCCCCTATGGAAAAACTGTTTTTT.

The rearrangement uses TRBV5-4 and TRBJ2-7; 11 bases align to TRBD2. The CDR3 runs to 15 residues. The ends lost 3 bases at V and 4 bases at J; junction bases unmatched: 6. The germline gives CDR1 SGHNT, CDR2 YYREEE (reference sequence). The CDR3 DNA sequence: TGTGCCAGCAGCTCGGCCGGGACTAGCGGTTACGAGCAGTACTTC. The encoded protein is CASSSAGTSGYEQYF.

The table lists this clone with a few counts. The chain has TRBV6-1 and TRBJ2-3, with 7 bases aligning to TRBD2. The CDR3 runs to 13 residues. Losses at the gene ends were 7 bases for V and 4 bases for J; bases not matched to a gene: 5. Germline-derived CDR1 and CDR2 are MNHNS and SASEGT. The CDR3 sequence: CASTPAGADTQYF. Written as DNA, the CDR3 is TGTGCCAGCACGCCTGCGGGAGCAGATACGCAGTATTTT.